The clone carrying this T cell receptor (beta chain) was recorded once. Antigen specificity is unknown. The sample comes from a study of cytomegalovirus exposure and HLA in healthy donors. The PCR employed 60 Vbeta primers together with 13 Jbeta primers. Assay used: immunoSEQ multiplex PCR; TCRdb lists only in-frame clones, some missing. There are some 160,000 clones in the sample; around three quarters occur only once, and 1.5% to 2% lies in the top ten. Germline V gene data show CDR1 as SGHDT and CDR2 as YYEEEE. This CDR3 is built from 15 residues. V gave up 0 bases and J gave up 4 bases; unmatched junction bases: 3. Study outcomes and limitations: The Asian-associated ancestry cluster reportedly had fewer N-insertions than the roughly 670-donor mean in a later analysis.

The source of this sequence is a woman in her 30s in good health and CMV-seronegative. The genes are TRBV5-6 and TRBJ1-2; 10 bases are shared with TRBD1. Sequencing was done on a sample of PBMCs. CDR3 amino acids: CASSLGDRGVYGYTF. The CDR3 bases are TGTGCCAGCAGCTTGGGGGACAGGGGAGTCTATGGCTACACCTTC.